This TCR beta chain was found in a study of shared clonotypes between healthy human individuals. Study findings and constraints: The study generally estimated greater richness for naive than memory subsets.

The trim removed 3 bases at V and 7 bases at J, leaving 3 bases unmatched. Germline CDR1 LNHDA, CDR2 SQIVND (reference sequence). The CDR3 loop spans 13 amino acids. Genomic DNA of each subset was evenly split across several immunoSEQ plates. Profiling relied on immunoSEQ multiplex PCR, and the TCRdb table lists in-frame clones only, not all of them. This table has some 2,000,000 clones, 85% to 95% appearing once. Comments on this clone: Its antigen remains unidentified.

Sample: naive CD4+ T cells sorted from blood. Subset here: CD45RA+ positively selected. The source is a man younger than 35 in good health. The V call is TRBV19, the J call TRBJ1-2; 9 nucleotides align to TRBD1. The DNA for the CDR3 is TGTGCCAGTAGTATTGGGACAGGGACTGGCTACACCTTC. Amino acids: CASSIGTGTGYTF.